In its sample, the clone carrying this T cell receptor beta chain was seen a few times. The sample comes from a study of cytotoxic CD8 clonotypes in ibrutinib-treated CLL. As for the study in general: Within the patient group, about a dozen were relapsed/refractory and some 14 treatment-naive, and 17 to 18 were IGHV unmutated. Patients gave response samples after a median approximately eleven months of treatment, range 6 to 36.

Targeted sequencing depth ranged from 1 in 200,000 to 1 in 1 million T cells. Assay: immunoSEQ multiplex PCR; the TCRdb copy retains only in-frame clones and omits some. Among approximately 150,000 clones, 70% to 85% were seen once, and the ten largest hold under 35%. Germline V gene sequence: CDR1 GTSNPN, CDR2 SVGIG (reference sequence). The CDR3 has 15 amino acids. The V and J ends lost 3 bases and 2 bases, in that order; junction bases with no gene match: 3. Sequenced material: PBMCs, taken after 12 months of ibrutinib treatment. The V and J genes are TRBV30 and TRBJ1-3; TRBD1 agrees at 11 bases. The receptor was isolated from a human donor with chronic lymphocytic leukemia. CDR3 in DNA: TGTGCCTGGAGGCGGGACAGGGGGGCTGGAAACACCATATATTTT. This sequence encodes CAWRRDRGAGNTIYF.